What follows are 7 T cell receptor beta chains derived from one specimen sequenced in a study of blood T cells in healthy people across ages. It was with a sample-barcoded 5' primer and a J-beta primer mix that a second PCR of about 7 to 12 cycles was run. TCRdb recomputed calls from the 5' RACE reads with MiXCR, one row per CDR3 protein. The table records 1.8 million or so distinct CDR3 sequences, roughly two fifths of them present only once. The sequenced material came from blood. The receptors here all came from a human donor in good health.

In this sample, this clonotype turned up a few times. The V and J genes are TRBV20-1 and TRBJ1-5; weak D call: TRBD1 (6 bases). Germline-derived CDR1 and CDR2 are DFQATT and SNEGSKA (reference sequence). Trimming removed 3 bases from V and 0 bases from J, with 9 bases in between. This CDR3 contains 14 residues. CDR3 protein: CSASRDTSNQPQHF. CDR3 DNA sequence: TGCAGTGCTAGTCGGGACACTAGCAATCAGCCCCAGCATTTT.

About this clonotype itself: Relative to the germline gene, one junction end is altered; a read error may explain this. This chain uses TRBV2 with TRBJ2-3; D may be TRBD1 or TRBD2 (6 bases each). The germline CDR1 and CDR2 sequences are SNHLY and FYNNEI. The CDR3 spans 13 residues. CDR3 DNA: TGTGCCAACAACGGGGGCCGCACAGATGCGCAGTATTTT. This codes for CANNGGRTDAQYF.

The rearrangement links TRBV15 to TRBJ2-3; 10 nucleotides align to TRBD2. V was pared by 1 base and J by 5 bases, with 6 bases of the junction left unmatched. This CDR3 spans 16 amino acids. Germline V gene sequence: CDR1 LNHNV, CDR2 YYDKDF (reference sequence). Written as DNA, the CDR3 is TGTGCCACCAGCAGAGCCCCTAGCGGGGGAATAGATACGCAGTATTTT. Protein: CATSRAPSGGIDTQYF.

Only a few counts were recorded for this clonotype. The chain has TRBV5-1 and TRBJ2-3, with D tentatively TRBD2 (5 bases). The CDR3 runs to 14 residues. From germline, CDR1 is SGHRS and CDR2 YFSETQ. V was trimmed by 6 bases and J by 0 bases, leaving 11 bases between them. In DNA, the CDR3 is TGCGCCAGCACCCGGACGGGGAGCACAGATACGCAGTATTTT. Residues: CASTRTGSTDTQYF.

The chain employs TRBV5-1 and TRBJ1-4; the match to TRBD1 covers 8 bases. The V segment lost 4 bases and the J segment 5 bases; nucleotides outside the gene matches: 13. The CDR3 is made up of 17 amino acids. Germline CDR1 is SGHRS and CDR2 is YFSETQ. This CDR3 reads CASSTGQGEWENEKLFF. The DNA of the CDR3 is TGCGCCAGCAGCACCGGACAGGGTGAATGGGAGAATGAAAAACTGTTTTTT.

In this sample, this clonotype turned up a few times. This chain connects TRBV27 to TRBJ1-2; 7 bases agree with TRBD1. V lost 10 bases to trimming and J lost 7 bases; unmatched junction nucleotides: 15. The CDR3 contains 14 residues. Germline CDR1 MNHEY, CDR2 SMNVEV (reference sequence). Written as DNA, the CDR3 is TGTGCCATCGTCCGTCACAGGGGACGAGGTGGCTACACCTTC. Protein: CAIVRHRGRGGYTF.

As DNA, the CDR3 is TGCAGTGCTAGAGGTTACCCTCGAGAGACCCAGTACTTC. This codes for CSARGYPRETQYF. The chain couples TRBV20-1 to TRBJ2-5; D uncertain. V was cut by 1 base and J by 4 bases, with 10 bases left in between. CDR1 DFQATT and CDR2 SNEGSKA come from the germline V gene (reference sequence). CDR3 length: 13 amino acids.